The entry below gives a single T cell receptor (beta chain) sequence along with its context. Its antigen has not been determined. The record has no base qualities; no much larger clone is one base away. The sample's treatment or condition label, in plain terms: approximately nine-day PBMC culture with coronavirus spike peptide pools or control peptides (ViraFEST assay). To expand antigen-specific T cells with peptide pools and then pick out the expanded clonotypes through TCR sequencing, the study relied on the ViraFEST assay. The convalescent patients' positive SARS-CoV-2 PCR tests fell between March and December 2020, which was before the Alpha, Beta and Delta variants emerged in the United States. Each well held 2 million to 2.5 million PBMCs cultured with approximately 10 ug/ml peptide pools in IMDM containing around 4.5% human AB serum and 9 to 10 IU/ml IL-2. On days 3 and 7, half of the culture medium was replaced with fresh IL-2-containing medium. After 10 days of culture, CD4+ T cells were isolated by negative selection using the EasySep CD4+ T cell isolation kit. Ficoll-Paque Plus gradient centrifugation was used to isolate PBMCs from whole blood, and the isolated PBMCs were then either used fresh or cryopreserved at -140C. Culture conditions were generally each tested in triplicate wells.

This sample was included in a study of vaccination and CD4 T cells after COVID-19 (dated by TCRdb to the early 2020s). In the study overall: SARS-CoV-2 positivity had been established in the convalescent patients by nasal swab PCR, and mild disease was recorded in roughly 9 of these patients and severe disease in one. Six males and four females were included in the convalescent cohort, with two Hispanic individuals, seven Caucasians, two Asians and one multiracial person represented. Each participant got two doses of either the Pfizer-BioNTech BNT162b2 vaccine (n=8) or the Moderna mRNA-1273 vaccine (n=2). Post-COVID blood samples were collected from convalescent patients a median of around 100 days after diagnosis, with a range of roughly 30 to 170 days. Post-vaccine blood samples were collected a median of approximately 72 days after the second vaccine dose, ranging from about 13 to 241 days. Overlapping spike peptide pools from SARS-CoV-2 and from the common cold coronaviruses HCoV-NL63, HCoV-OC43 and HCoV-229E were used as culture stimuli. In control cultures, a CEFX viral epitope pool was used as positive control, an HIV-1 Nef peptide pool was used as negative control, or no peptide was added. The spike-specific CD4+ TCR repertoire was compared before and after mRNA vaccination in approximately 9 COVID-19 convalescent patients and a handful of infection-naive healthy vaccine recipients.

Points the paper makes about the study in general: The median count of SARS-CoV-2-reactive clonotypes went up from 20 to 25 after infection to 38 after vaccination, although the change was not significant. Nearly all vaccine-specific clones in convalescent patients (304 of 307) were mono-reactive for SARS-CoV-2 spike rather than cross-reactive with common cold coronaviruses. In convalescent patients, a median about 84% of post-vaccine SARS-CoV-2-reactive clones were detected only after vaccination, and vaccine-specific priming was suggested by this finding. The number of convalescent patients in the study was relatively small, and the study did not examine early timepoints following natural infection.

Library preparation was by PCR. DNA from cultured CD4+ T cells underwent TCR sequencing with the Oncomine TCR Beta short-read assay at the Johns Hopkins FTIC core. The QIAamp micro DNA kit was used to extract genomic DNA from the cultured CD4+ T cells. Oncomine TCR Beta libraries made from cultured CD4+ T cells were pooled using unique dual indexes and sequenced on an Illumina iSeq 100. Regarding the original processing steps: Non-productive sequences were removed, and CDR3s that did not start with C, did not end with F or W, or were shorter than 7 amino acids were discarded. The MANAFEST web application was used to identify antigen-specific clonotypes by comparing peptide-stimulated wells against reference wells and other culture wells. For a clone to be called positive, the clone needed an FDR below 0.05, an odds ratio above 5, and a productive frequency above 0.1% in at least two of three replicate wells. A clonotype counted as cross-reactive if it showed significant expansion both in the SARS-CoV-2 spike wells and in at least one common cold coronavirus spike condition. CDR3 homology was assessed with Levenshtein distances (stringdist) and unrooted phylogenetic trees (ape) in R version 3.6.1. TCRdb took the public reads, trimmed them with fastp at Q25, ran MiXCR for clone calling and kept in-frame beta chains. Records with the same CDR3 protein are collapsed into one entry carrying the most frequent genes and DNA. The V and J calls were not made by the authors but by TCRdb's processing. This sample holds about 12,000 distinct CDR3 sequences; around 50% were observed only once. Of the sample, 15% to 25% falls within the top ten clones.

Trimming takes 4 bases from V and 3 bases from J, and the germline ends sit 13 bases apart. Spanning cysteine to phenylalanine, the CDR3 consists of 15 amino acids. CDR3 DNA is the only sequence kept; it has 45 bases, read in frame from the first base. As encoded in the germline V gene, CDR1 is SGHNT while CDR2 is YENEEA. What was sequenced was CD4+ T cells from blood, cultured in vitro. The receptor's source is a human donor who had recovered from COVID-19. Here the chain combines TRBV11-3 and TRBJ2-1; the D gene is perhaps TRBD2, from 6 matching bases. The CDR3 loop reads CASSSAGADYNEQFF. The DNA sequence is given as TGTGCCAGCAGCTCAGCGGGTGCTGACTACAATGAGCAGTTCTTC.